This T cell receptor beta chain was captured in a study of T cell responses to AZD1222 COVID-19 vaccine. In the case of this clone: Its antigen is as yet unknown.

Unmatched junction bases numbered 7, after V lost 5 bases and J lost 7 bases. The CDR3 length is 13 residues. Produced via immunoSEQ multiplex PCR; TCRdb's table is partial and in-frame only. The sample contains roughly 120,000 clones, just over 85% of which appear only once. General study results and limits: The donor group comprised mostly white British people and more females; the analysis possibly underestimated clonal diversity.

This clonotype was sampled from an adult in good health. The sequences come from peripheral blood, collected on day 0 of AZD1222 vaccination. V gene TRBV12-3 or TRBV12-4 combines with J gene TRBJ1-2; the match to TRBD1 covers 7 bases. The CDR3 bases are TGTGCCAGCAGTGAGACAGGGACAGTTGGCTACACCTTC. Translated: CASSETGTVGYTF.